This T cell receptor (beta chain) was sequenced for a study of blood T cell repertoires in COVID-19. This CDR3 contains 15 residues. Trimming removed 5 bases from V and 3 bases from J, with 16 bases in between. Germline CDR1 PRHDT, CDR2 FYEKMQ (reference sequence). The data were produced by immunoSEQ multiplex PCR, yet TCRdb's version contains in-frame clones alone and is incomplete. The sample lists a few hundred thousand clones, more than 70% occurring once. A case of COVID-19 had been met by exposed participants within 2 weeks before study entry. J is TRBJ1-1 and V is TRBV13, with D possibly TRBD1 on 6 matching bases. The receptor was isolated from a woman aged 18-29 years who had been exposed to COVID-19. Sequencing used PBMCs or T cells enriched from blood (not recorded which). CDR3 region: CASSPESGDDTEAFF. CDR3 in DNA: TGTGCCAGCAGCCCTGAGTCAGGGGATGACACTGAAGCTTTCTTT.